These T cell receptor beta chains were read from a single sample in a study of type 1 regulatory T cells. TCRdb independently ran MiXCR on the reads; one entry per CDR3 protein. Seen here are 70,000 or so distinct CDR3 sequences, less than 25% observed once, and the top ten hold roughly 8.3%. No antigen has been identified for these receptors. The material sequenced was cultured type 1 regulatory T (Tr1) cells, either the whole culture or a sorted fraction (not recorded which). The receptor set was obtained from a human donor in good health. Each CDR3 is given with its conserved first and last residue. D genes are given only for firm matches. Clone size is given for some rows only: seen once, a few or many times, or a class if the clone is expanded.

j_call clone_size d_call v_call cdr3_nt cdr3_aa
TRBJ1-1 NA NA TRBV28 TGTGCCAGCAGTTTAGGTTTAGGGGAGGCTTTCTTT CASSLGLGEAFF
TRBJ1-4 few NA TRBV7-8 TGTGCCAGCAGCTTATCCGGGTTTGGGGAAAAACTGTTTTTT CASSLSGFGEKLFF
TRBJ2-3 NA TRBD2 TRBV7-2 TGTGCCAGCAGCTTAACTGCGGCGGGAGTTGGATCAGATACGCAGTATTTT CASSLTAAGVGSDTQYF
TRBJ1-6 NA NA TRBV28 TGCGGCAGCAGCTTGAACGGGTGGTCTGCGTCCTATAATTCACCCCTCCACTTT CGSSLNGWSASYNSPLHF
TRBJ1-1 NA NA TRBV7-8 TGTGCCAGCAGCTTAGGGGTTTACCCTGAAGCTTTCTTT CASSLGVYPEAFF
TRBJ2-1 few NA TRBV20-1 TGCAGTGCTTGGGCTAGGGTTGAGCAGTTCTTC CSAWARVEQFF
TRBJ2-5 few TRBD2 TRBV27 TGTGCCAGCAGTTTACGAAGAGCGGGAGGCCAAGAGACCCAGTACTTC CASSLRRAGGQETQYF
TRBJ2-7 NA NA TRBV27 TGTGCCAGCCGAGAGTGGGGGGACCAATCCTACGAGCAGTACTTC CASREWGDQSYEQYF
TRBJ2-3 few TRBD2 TRBV20-1 TGCAGTGCGCTCACTAGCGGAACAGATACGCAGTATTTT CSALTSGTDTQYF
TRBJ2-1 few NA TRBV5-1 TGCGCCAGCAGCTTGGACAGTAGGTCCTACAATGAGCAGTTCTTC CASSLDSRSYNEQFF
TRBJ1-2 NA NA TRBV3-1 TGTGCCAGCAGCCAAGATTGGGGCGGGAATGGCTACACCTTC CASSQDWGGNGYTF
TRBJ2-1 few NA TRBV6-5 TGTGCCAGCAGTGCGGAACCTAGCGCCTCCTACAATGAGCAGTTCTTC CASSAEPSASYNEQFF
TRBJ2-2 NA NA TRBV5-6 TGTGCCAGCAGCTGGGGACAGAACACCGGGGAGCTGTTTTTT CASSWGQNTGELFF